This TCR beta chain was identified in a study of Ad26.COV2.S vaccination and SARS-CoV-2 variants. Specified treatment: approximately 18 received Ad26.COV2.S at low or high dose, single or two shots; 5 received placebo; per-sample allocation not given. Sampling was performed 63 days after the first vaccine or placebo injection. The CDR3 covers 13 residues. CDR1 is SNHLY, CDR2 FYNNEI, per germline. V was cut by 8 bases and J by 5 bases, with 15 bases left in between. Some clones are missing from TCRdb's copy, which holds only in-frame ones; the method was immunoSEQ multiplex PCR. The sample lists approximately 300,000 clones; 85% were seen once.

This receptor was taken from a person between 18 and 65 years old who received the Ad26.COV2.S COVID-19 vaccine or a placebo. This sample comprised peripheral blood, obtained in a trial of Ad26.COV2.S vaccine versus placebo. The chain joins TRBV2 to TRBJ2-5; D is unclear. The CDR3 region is CASHSTRWETQYF. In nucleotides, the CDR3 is TGTGCCAGCCACAGCACACGGTGGGAGACCCAGTACTTC.